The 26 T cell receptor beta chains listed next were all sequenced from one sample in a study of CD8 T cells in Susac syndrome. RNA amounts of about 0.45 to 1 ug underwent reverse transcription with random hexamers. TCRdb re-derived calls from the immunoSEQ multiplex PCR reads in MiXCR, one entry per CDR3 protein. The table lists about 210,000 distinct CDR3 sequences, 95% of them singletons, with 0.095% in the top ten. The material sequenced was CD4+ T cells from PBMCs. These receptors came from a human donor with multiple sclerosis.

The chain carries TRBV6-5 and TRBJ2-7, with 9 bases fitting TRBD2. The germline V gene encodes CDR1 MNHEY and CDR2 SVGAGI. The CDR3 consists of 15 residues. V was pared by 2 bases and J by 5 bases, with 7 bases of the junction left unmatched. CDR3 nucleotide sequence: TGTGCCAGCAGTTACATTCCCGGACTAGCGCACGAGCAGTACTTC. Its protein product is CASSYIPGLAHEQYF.

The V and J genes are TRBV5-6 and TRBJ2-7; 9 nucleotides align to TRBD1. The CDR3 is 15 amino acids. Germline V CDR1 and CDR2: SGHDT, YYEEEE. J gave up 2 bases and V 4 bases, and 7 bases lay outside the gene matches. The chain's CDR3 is CASSRTGDYPYEQYF. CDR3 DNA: TGTGCCAGCAGCAGGACAGGGGACTACCCCTACGAGCAGTACTTC.

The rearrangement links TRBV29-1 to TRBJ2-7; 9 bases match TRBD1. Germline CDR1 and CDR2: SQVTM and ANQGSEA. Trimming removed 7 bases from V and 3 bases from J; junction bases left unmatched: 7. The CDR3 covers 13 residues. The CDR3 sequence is CSGRDRVDYEQYF. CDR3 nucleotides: TGCAGCGGGAGGGACAGGGTCGACTACGAGCAGTACTTC.

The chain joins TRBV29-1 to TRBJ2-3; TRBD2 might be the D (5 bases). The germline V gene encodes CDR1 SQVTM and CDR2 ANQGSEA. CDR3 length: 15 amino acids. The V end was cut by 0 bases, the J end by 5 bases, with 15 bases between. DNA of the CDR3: TGCAGCGTTGAAGAGATGGGCGGGTTCGGAGATACGCAGTATTTT. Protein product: CSVEEMGGFGDTQYF.

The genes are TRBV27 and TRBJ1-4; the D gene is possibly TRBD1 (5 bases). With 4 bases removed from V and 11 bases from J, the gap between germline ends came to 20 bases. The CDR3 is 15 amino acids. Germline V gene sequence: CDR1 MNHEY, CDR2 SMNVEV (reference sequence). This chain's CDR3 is CASSSGDWWRDKLFF. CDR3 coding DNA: TGTGCCAGCAGTTCGGGGGATTGGTGGAGGGATAAACTGTTTTTT.

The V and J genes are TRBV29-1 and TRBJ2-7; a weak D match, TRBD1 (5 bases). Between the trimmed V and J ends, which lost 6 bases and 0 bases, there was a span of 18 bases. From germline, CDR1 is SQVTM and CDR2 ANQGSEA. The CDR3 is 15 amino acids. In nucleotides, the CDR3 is TGCAGCGTGCAGGGAACCAAGAATAACTCCTACGAGCAGTACTTC. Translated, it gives CSVQGTKNNSYEQYF.

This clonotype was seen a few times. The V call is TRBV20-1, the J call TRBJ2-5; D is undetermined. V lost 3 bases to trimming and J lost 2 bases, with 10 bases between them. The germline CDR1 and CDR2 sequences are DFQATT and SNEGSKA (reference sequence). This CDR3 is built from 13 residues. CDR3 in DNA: TGCAGTGCTAGTAGGGATACTCAAGAGACCCAGTACTTC. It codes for CSASRDTQETQYF.

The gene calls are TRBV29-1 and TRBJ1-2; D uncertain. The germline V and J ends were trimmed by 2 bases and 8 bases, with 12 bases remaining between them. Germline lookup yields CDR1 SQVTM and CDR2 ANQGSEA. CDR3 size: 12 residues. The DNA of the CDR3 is TGCAGCGTTGAATTTGGTCAGAACGGCTACACCTTC. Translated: CSVEFGQNGYTF.

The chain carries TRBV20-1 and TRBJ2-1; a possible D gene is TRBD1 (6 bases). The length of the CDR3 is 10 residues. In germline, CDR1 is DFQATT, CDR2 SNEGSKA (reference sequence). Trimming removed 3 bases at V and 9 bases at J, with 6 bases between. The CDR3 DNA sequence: TGCAGTGCTAGCAGGGGTGAGCAGTTCTTC. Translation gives CSASRGEQFF.

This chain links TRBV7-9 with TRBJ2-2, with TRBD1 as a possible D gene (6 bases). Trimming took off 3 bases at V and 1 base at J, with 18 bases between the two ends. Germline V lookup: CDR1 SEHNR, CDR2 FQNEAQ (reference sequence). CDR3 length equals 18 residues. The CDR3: CASSFNPSDSRNTGELFF. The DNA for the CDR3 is TGTGCCAGCAGCTTTAATCCCTCGGACAGTAGGAACACCGGGGAGCTGTTTTTT.

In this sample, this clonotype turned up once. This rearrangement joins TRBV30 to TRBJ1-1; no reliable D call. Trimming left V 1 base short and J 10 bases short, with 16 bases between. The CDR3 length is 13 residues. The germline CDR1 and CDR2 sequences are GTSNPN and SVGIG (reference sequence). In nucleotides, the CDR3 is TGTGCCTGGAGTGATGGGTTAGGGTCTGGAGCTTTCTTT. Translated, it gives CAWSDGLGSGAFF.

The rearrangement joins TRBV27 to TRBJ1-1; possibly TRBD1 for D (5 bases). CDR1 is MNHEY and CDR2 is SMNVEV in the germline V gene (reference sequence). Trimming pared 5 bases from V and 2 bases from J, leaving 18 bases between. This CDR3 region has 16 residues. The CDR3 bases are TGTGCCAGCAGTAAAGAAACAGGATTCGGAAACACTGAAGCTTTCTTT. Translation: CASSKETGFGNTEAFF.

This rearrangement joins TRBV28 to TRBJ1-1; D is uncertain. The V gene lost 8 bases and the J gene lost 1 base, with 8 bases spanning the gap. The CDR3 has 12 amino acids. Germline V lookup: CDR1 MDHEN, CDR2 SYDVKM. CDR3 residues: CASAEANTEAFF. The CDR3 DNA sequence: TGTGCCAGCGCCGAGGCGAACACTGAAGCTTTCTTT. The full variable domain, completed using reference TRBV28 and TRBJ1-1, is DVKVTQSSRYLVKRTGEKVFLECVQDMDHENMFWYRQDPGLGLRLIYFSYDVKMKEKGDIPEGYSVSREKKERFSLILESASTNQTSMYLCASAEANTEAFFGQGTRLTVV.

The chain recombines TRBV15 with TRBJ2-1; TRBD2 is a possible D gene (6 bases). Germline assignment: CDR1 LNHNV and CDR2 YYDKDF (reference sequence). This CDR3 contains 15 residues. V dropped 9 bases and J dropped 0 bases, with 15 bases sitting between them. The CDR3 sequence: CATTRGYRSYNEQFF. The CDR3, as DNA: TGTGCCACGACCCGGGGGTACCGCTCCTACAATGAGCAGTTCTTC.

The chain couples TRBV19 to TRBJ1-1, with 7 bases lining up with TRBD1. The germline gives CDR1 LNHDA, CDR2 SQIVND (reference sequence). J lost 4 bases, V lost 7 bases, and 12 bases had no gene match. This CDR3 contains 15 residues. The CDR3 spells CASISRQGLPTEAFF. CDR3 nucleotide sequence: TGTGCCAGTATCTCGAGACAGGGCCTTCCCACTGAAGCTTTCTTT.

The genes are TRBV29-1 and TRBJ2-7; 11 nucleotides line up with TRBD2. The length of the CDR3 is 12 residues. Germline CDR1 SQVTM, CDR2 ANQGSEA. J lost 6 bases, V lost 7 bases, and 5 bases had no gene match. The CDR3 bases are TGCAGCGGGGGACTAGCGGAGGGCGAGCAGTACTTC. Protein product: CSGGLAEGEQYF.

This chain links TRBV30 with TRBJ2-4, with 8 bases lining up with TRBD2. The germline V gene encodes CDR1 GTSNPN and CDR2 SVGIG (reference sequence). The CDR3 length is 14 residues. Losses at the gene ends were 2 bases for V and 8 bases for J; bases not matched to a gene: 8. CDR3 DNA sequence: TGTGCCTGGAGTACGCCGGGACTAGGGGACATTCAGTACTTC. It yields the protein CAWSTPGLGDIQYF.

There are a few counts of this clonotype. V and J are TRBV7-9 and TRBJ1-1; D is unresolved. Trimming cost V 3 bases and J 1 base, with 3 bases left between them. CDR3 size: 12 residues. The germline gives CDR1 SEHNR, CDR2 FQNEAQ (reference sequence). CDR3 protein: CASSLENTEAFF. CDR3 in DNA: TGTGCCAGCAGCTTGGAGAACACTGAAGCTTTCTTT.

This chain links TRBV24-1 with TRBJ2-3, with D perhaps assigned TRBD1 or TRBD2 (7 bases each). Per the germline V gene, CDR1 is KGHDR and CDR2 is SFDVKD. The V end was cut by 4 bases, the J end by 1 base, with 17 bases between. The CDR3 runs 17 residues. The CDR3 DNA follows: TGTGCCACCAGTGACCCACAGGGGAGGGGAGGCACAGATACGCAGTATTTT. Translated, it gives CATSDPQGRGGTDTQYF.

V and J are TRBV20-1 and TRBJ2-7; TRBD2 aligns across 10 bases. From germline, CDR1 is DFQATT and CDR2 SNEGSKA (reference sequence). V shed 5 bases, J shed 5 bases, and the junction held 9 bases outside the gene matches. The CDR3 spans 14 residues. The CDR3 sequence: CSAPASGSSDEQYF. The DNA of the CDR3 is TGCAGTGCTCCCGCTAGCGGGAGTTCGGACGAGCAGTACTTC.

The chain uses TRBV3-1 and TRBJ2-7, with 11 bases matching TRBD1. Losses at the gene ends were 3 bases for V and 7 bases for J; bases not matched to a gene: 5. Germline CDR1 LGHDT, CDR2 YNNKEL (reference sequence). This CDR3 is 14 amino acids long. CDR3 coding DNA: TGTGCCAGCAGCCACCGGGACAGGGGGGCGGAGCAGTACTTC. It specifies CASSHRDRGAEQYF.

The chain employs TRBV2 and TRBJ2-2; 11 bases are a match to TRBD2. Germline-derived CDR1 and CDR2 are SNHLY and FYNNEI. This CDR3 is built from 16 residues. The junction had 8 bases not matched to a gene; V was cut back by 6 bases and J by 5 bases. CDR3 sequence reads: CASRLLAGVSTGELFF. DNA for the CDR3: TGTGCCAGCAGACTACTAGCGGGAGTGTCTACCGGGGAGCTGTTTTTT. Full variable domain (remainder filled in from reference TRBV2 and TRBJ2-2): EPEVTQTPSHQVTQMGQEVILRCVPISNHLYFYWYRQILGQKVEFLVSFYNNEISEKSEIFDDQFSVERPDGSNFTLKIRSTKLEDSAMYFCASRLLAGVSTGELFFGEGSRLTVL.

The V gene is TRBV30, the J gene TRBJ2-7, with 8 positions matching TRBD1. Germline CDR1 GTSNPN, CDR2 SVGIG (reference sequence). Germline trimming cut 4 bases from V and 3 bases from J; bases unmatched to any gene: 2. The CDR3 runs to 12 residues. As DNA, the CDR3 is TGTGCCTGGAAGGGACAGGTCTACGAGCAGTACTTC. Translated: CAWKGQVYEQYF.

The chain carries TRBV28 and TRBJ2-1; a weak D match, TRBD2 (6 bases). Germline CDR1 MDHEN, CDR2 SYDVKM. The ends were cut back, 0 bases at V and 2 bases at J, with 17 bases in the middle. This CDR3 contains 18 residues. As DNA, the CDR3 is TGTGCCAGCAGTTTATGGATGAGGCGGGGCCTGGCCTACAATGAGCAGTTCTTC. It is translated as CASSLWMRRGLAYNEQFF.

CDR3 in DNA: TGTGCCAGCAGTGGTGGGACAGGGGGCTACGAGCAGTACTTC. This translates into CASSGGTGGYEQYF. V and J are TRBV6-2 or TRBV6-3 and TRBJ2-7; TRBD1 matches 11 bases. CDR3 length: 14 amino acids. V lost 5 bases to trimming and J lost 3 bases; unmatched junction nucleotides: 3. Germline CDR1 reads MNHEY; CDR2 reads SVGEGT.

The DNA of the CDR3 is TGCAGTGCTAGAGGTTCGGACAGGGCTACTATATACGAGCAGTACTTC. Its translation is CSARGSDRATIYEQYF. The chain uses TRBV20-1 and TRBJ2-7; the match to TRBD1 covers 8 bases. Germline V gene data show CDR1 as DFQATT and CDR2 as SNEGSKA (reference sequence). The junction had 12 bases not matched to a gene; V was cut back by 1 base and J by 4 bases. The CDR3 totals 16 residues.